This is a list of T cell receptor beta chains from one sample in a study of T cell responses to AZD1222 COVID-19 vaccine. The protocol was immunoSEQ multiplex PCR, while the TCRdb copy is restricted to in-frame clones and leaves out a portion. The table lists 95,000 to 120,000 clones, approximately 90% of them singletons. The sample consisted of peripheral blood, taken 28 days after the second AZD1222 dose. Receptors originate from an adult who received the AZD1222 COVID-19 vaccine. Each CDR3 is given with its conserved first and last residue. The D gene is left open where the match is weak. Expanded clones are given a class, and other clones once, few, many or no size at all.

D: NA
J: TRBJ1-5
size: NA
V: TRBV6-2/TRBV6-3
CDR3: CASSYNYRGVGVSNQPQHF
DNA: TGTGCCAGCAGTTACAATTATCGAGGAGTAGGTGTGAGCAATCAGCCCCAGCATTTT

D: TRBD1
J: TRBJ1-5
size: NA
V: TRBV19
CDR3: CASSLRTGGDQPQHF
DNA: TGTGCCAGTAGTCTTCGGACAGGGGGGGACCAGCCCCAGCATTTT

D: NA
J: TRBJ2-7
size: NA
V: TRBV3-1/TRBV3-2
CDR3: CASSPDVITEQYF
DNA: TGTGCCAGCAGCCCGGACGTCATTACCGAGCAGTACTTC

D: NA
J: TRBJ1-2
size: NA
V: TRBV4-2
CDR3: CASSQDRRGGYTF
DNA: TGTGCCAGCAGCCAAGATCGGAGGGGTGGCTACACCTTC

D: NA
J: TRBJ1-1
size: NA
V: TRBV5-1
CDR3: CASSLQGGSNTEAFF
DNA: TGCGCCAGCAGCTTACAGGGAGGGTCGAACACTGAAGCTTTCTTT

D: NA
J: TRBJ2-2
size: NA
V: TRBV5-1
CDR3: CASSVGVSGELFF
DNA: TGCGCCAGCAGCGTTGGCGTATCCGGGGAGCTGTTTTTT

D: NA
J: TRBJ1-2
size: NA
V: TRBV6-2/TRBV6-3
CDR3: CASSYWADGYTF
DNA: TGTGCCAGCAGTTACTGGGCGGATGGCTACACCTTC

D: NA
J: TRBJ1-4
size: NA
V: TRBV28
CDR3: CASRRAPNEKLFF
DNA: TGTGCCAGCCGGAGGGCCCCTAATGAAAAACTGTTTTTT

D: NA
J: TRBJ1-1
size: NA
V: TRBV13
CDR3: CASSLGQMNTEAFF
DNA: TGTGCCAGCAGCTTAGGACAGATGAACACTGAAGCTTTCTTT

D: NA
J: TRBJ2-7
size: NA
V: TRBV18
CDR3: CASSPGMAGSRYEQYF
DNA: TGTGCCAGCTCACCAGGTATGGCTGGCAGCCGATACGAGCAGTACTTC

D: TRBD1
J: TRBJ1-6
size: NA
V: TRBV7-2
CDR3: CASSSETGLYNSPLHF
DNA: TGTGCCAGCAGCTCCGAGACAGGGCTCTATAATTCACCCCTCCACTTT

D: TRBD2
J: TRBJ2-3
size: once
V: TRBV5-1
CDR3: CASSRTSGADTQYF
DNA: TGCGCCAGCAGCCGGACTAGCGGGGCAGATACGCAGTATTTT

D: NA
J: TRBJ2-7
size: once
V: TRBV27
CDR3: CASSFGALSEQYF
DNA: TGTGCCAGCAGTTTTGGAGCCCTCTCCGAGCAGTACTTC

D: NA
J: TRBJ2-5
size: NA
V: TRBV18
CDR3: CASSPKGLGETQYF
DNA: TGTGCCAGCTCACCAAAGGGACTTGGAGAGACCCAGTACTTC

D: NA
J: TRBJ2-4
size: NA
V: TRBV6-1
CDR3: CASSARGAMAKNIQYF
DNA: TGTGCCAGCAGTGCGCGGGGAGCAATGGCCAAAAACATTCAGTACTTC

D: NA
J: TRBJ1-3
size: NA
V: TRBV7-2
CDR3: CASSGTLGNTIYF
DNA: TGTGCCAGCAGCGGGACCCTTGGAAACACCATATATTTT

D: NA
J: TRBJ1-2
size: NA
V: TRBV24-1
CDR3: CATSDPALGGDGYTF
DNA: TGTGCCACCAGTGATCCCGCCCTAGGGGGGGATGGCTACACCTTC

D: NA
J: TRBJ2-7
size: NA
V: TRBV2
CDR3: CASSAMDRPHEQYF
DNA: TGTGCCAGCAGTGCCATGGACAGACCCCACGAGCAGTACTTC

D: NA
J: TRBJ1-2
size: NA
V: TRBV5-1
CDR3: CASSLALQGSLNYGYTF
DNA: TGCGCCAGCAGCTTGGCCCTCCAGGGGTCTCTTAACTATGGCTACACCTTC

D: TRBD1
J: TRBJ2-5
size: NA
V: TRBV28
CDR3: CASHRGRDQYF
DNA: TGTGCCAGTCACAGGGGGAGAGACCAGTACTTC

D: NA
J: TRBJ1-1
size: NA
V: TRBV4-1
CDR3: CASSQGLAPAEAFF
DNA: TGCGCCAGCAGCCAAGGGCTCGCACCGGCTGAAGCTTTCTTT

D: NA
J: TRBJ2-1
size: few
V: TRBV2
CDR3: CASSPSTGPNNEQFF
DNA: TGTGCCAGCAGTCCTTCTACAGGACCGAATAATGAGCAGTTCTTC

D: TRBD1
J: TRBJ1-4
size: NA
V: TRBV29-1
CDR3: CSVGAAGQGGKLFF
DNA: TGCAGCGTTGGAGCGGCGGGACAGGGGGGAAAACTGTTTTTT

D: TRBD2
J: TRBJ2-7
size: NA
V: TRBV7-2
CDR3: CASSLAGGAGYEQYF
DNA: TGTGCCAGCAGCTTAGCCGGGGGGGCGGGTTACGAGCAGTACTTC

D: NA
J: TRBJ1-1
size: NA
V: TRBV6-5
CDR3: CASIHRLNTEAFF
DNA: TGTGCCAGCATCCACAGACTGAACACTGAAGCTTTCTTT

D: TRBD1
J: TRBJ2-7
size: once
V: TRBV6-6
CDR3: CASSLQGGAQYF
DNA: TGTGCCAGCAGTTTGCAAGGGGGCGCCCAGTACTTC

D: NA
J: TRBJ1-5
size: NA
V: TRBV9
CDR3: CASSVHTGDNQPQHF
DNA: TGTGCCAGCAGCGTACATACAGGAGACAATCAGCCCCAGCATTTT

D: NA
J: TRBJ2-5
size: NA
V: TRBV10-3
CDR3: CAISGPGKGETQYF
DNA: TGTGCCATCAGTGGCCCAGGGAAAGGAGAGACCCAGTACTTC

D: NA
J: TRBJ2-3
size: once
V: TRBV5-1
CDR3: CASSLEGKGGTDTQYF
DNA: TGCGCCAGCAGCTTGGAGGGCAAGGGGGGCACAGATACGCAGTATTTT

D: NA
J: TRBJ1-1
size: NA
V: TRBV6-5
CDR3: CASKLGHPNTEAFF
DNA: TGTGCCAGCAAACTAGGACACCCGAACACTGAAGCTTTCTTT

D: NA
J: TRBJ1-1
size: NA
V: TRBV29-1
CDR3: CSVTPGGGNTEAFF
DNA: TGCAGCGTTACCCCGGGGGGTGGGAACACTGAAGCTTTCTTT

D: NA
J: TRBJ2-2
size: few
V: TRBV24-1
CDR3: CATTWGGAGTGELFF
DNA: TGTGCCACCACATGGGGGGGCGCGGGCACCGGGGAGCTGTTTTTT

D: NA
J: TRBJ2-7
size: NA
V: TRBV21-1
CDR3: CASSKGSRPKYDVYEQYF
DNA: TGTGCCAGCAGCAAAGGGTCGCGCCCGAAGTATGACGTCTACGAGCAGTACTTC

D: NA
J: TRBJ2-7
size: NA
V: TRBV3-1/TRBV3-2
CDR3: CASSQGRGNEQYF
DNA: TGTGCCAGCAGCCAAGGTCGGGGGAACGAGCAGTACTTC

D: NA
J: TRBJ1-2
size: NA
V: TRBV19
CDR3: CASSVGQGYGYTF
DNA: TGTGCCAGTAGTGTGGGCCAGGGATATGGCTACACCTTC

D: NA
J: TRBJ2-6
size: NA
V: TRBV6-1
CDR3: CASSEVSFGSGANVLTF
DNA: TGTGCCAGCAGTGAAGTTAGCTTTGGCTCTGGGGCCAACGTCCTGACTTTC

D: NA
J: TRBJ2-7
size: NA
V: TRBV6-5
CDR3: CASSYGQMTSHEQYF
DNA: TGTGCCAGCAGTTACGGGCAGATGACATCCCACGAGCAGTACTTC

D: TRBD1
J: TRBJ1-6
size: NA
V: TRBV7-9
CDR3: CASSHTGGAYNSPLHF
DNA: TGTGCCAGCAGCCATACAGGGGGCGCTTATAATTCACCCCTCCACTTT